The 32 T cell receptor beta chains below come from one sample, sequenced in a study of blood T cell repertoires in COVID-19. Here immunoSEQ multiplex PCR was the method, and the copy in TCRdb shows in-frame clones only, minus some. The table shows about 110,000 clones, with 88% occurring only once. Sequenced: peripheral blood. The receptors here all came from a human donor in a cohort sampled during active COVID-19.

The genes are TRBV27 and TRBJ1-2; tentatively, D is TRBD1 (6 bases). The V end was cut by 6 bases, the J end by 1 base, with 18 bases between. Per germline, CDR1 MNHEY and CDR2 SMNVEV (reference sequence). This CDR3 has 16 amino acids. CDR3 sequence (DNA): TGTGCCAGCAGCCCTCTACCTACAGGGATTAACTATGGCTACACCTTC. Its protein product is CASSPLPTGINYGYTF.

V and J are TRBV10-1 and TRBJ2-3, with 11 bases fitting TRBD2. V was clipped by 2 bases and J by 7 bases; unmatched bases: 8. The germline V gene has CDR1 WNHNN and CDR2 SYGVQD (reference sequence). The CDR3 runs to 16 residues. CDR3 protein: CASSEGTSGPGHTQYF. The CDR3 bases are TGCGCCAGCAGTGAGGGGACTAGCGGACCGGGGCATACGCAGTATTTT.

The V and J genes are TRBV6-6 and TRBJ1-5; no clear D gene. The V gene lost 8 bases and the J gene lost 11 bases, with 13 bases spanning the gap. This CDR3 has 11 amino acids. The germline V gene encodes CDR1 MNHNY and CDR2 SVGAGI (reference sequence). The CDR3 nucleotides read TGTGCCAGCTCCGACCTTCGGGCCCAGCATTTT. It specifies CASSDLRAQHF.

The chain employs TRBV5-6 and TRBJ1-2, with D tentatively TRBD1 (6 bases). Germline-derived CDR1 and CDR2 are SGHDT and YYEEEE. V lost 5 bases to trimming and J lost 5 bases, with 16 bases between them. The length of the CDR3 is 14 residues. The CDR3 nucleotides are TGTGCCAGCAGGCGTTGGGCAGGGGTGTATGGCTACACCTTC. Translation gives CASRRWAGVYGYTF.

The chain has TRBV5-4 and TRBJ1-1, with D perhaps matching TRBD1 (5 bases). Trimming shortened V by 0 bases and J by 3 bases, and 18 bases separated the two germline ends. CDR1 and CDR2 from the germline V gene are SGHNT and YYREEE (reference sequence). This CDR3 region has 17 residues. The CDR3 here is CASSLGGVLGMDTEAFF. The CDR3 bases are TGTGCCAGCAGCTTGGGGGGGGTCTTGGGCATGGACACTGAAGCTTTCTTT.

The CDR3 loop reads CASSERTSGNQETQYF. DNA for the CDR3: TGCGCCAGCAGTGAGAGGACTAGCGGGAATCAAGAGACCCAGTACTTC. The genes are TRBV10-1 and TRBJ2-5; TRBD2 matches at 12 bases. V was pared by 2 bases and J by 2 bases, with 3 bases of the junction left unmatched. Germline loops: CDR1 WNHNN, CDR2 SYGVQD (reference sequence). The CDR3 is 16 amino acids.

This clone was observed a few times. This rearrangement joins TRBV4-2 to TRBJ2-1; the match to TRBD2 covers 7 bases. The germline gives CDR1 LGHNA, CDR2 YNFKEQ. The ends lost 3 bases at V and 0 bases at J; junction bases unmatched: 8. The CDR3 contains 17 residues. Here the CDR3 DNA reads TGTGCCAGCAGCCATTCCCCAGCGGGGAGCTCCTACAATGAGCAGTTCTTC. This sequence encodes CASSHSPAGSSYNEQFF.

The V gene is TRBV7-9, the J gene TRBJ1-3; a weak D match, TRBD1 (6 bases). The germline V gene encodes CDR1 SEHNR and CDR2 FQNEAQ (reference sequence). CDR3 length equals 16 residues. Trimming stripped 5 bases from V and 5 bases from J, with 19 bases between. The CDR3 coding sequence is TGTGCCAGCAGCGGCCGGTCGGACAGAAGAAGAAACACCATATATTTT. This encodes CASSGRSDRRRNTIYF.

Only one count was recorded for this clone. The V and J genes are TRBV6-5 and TRBJ1-1; possibly TRBD1 for D (5 bases). Deletions cut 5 bases from V and 5 bases from J, with 18 bases between. Per germline, CDR1 MNHEY and CDR2 SVGAGI. The CDR3 has 15 amino acids. In DNA form, the CDR3 reads TGTGCCAGCAGTACTGGGGGGACCCCGGGGACTGAAGCTTTCTTT. It translates to CASSTGGTPGTEAFF.

The chain couples TRBV5-4 to TRBJ1-1; tentative D call: TRBD1 (6 bases). Germline CDR1 is SGHNT and CDR2 is YYREEE (reference sequence). Trimming left V 2 bases short and J 6 bases short, with 11 bases between. CDR3 size: 13 residues. The CDR3 is CASSFFRGAEAFF. The CDR3, as DNA: TGTGCCAGCAGCTTCTTCAGGGGCGCTGAAGCTTTCTTT.

This rearrangement joins TRBV21-1 to TRBJ1-5; the table names TRBD1, a call not compared with the DNA. TRBV21-1 is marked as a pseudogene. The CDR3 runs to 16 residues. The CDR3 spells CASSETQGVGNQPQHF. DNA for the CDR3: TGTGCCAGCAGCGAGACACAGGGGGTTGGCAATCAGCCCCAGCATTTT.

Only one count was recorded for this clone. This chain links TRBV6-1 with TRBJ1-1, with 12 bases lining up with TRBD1. Germline CDR1 is MNHNS and CDR2 is SASEGT. The CDR3 is 16 amino acids. J was trimmed by 5 bases and V by 4 bases; bases with no gene match: 8. CDR3 sequence (DNA): TGTGCCAGCAGTGCCGGGACAGGGGGCGGGGGTACTGAAGCTTTCTTT. Protein sequence: CASSAGTGGGGTEAFF.

This chain connects TRBV3-1 (or the pseudogene TRBV3-2) to TRBJ1-2, with no clear D. This CDR3 has 13 amino acids. The germline CDR1 and CDR2 sequences are LGHDT and YNNKEL (reference sequence). Trimming took off 1 base at V and 1 base at J, with 4 bases between the two ends. CDR3 sequence (DNA): TGTGCCAGCAGCCAAGCTTTTAACTATGGCTACACCTTC. This codes for CASSQAFNYGYTF.

This chain joins TRBV7-3 and TRBJ1-3, with TRBD1 as a possible D gene (5 bases). The V end was cut by 7 bases, the J end by 0 bases, with 13 bases between. The germline gives CDR1 SGHTA, CDR2 FQGTGA. The length of the CDR3 is 15 residues. The CDR3 spells CASKKGDLSGNTIYF. In DNA, the CDR3 is TGTGCCAGCAAGAAAGGGGATCTCTCTGGAAACACCATATATTTT.

This chain links TRBV20-1 with TRBJ2-6; tentatively, D is TRBD1 or TRBD2 (7 bases each). This CDR3 spans 17 amino acids. CDR1 is DFQATT, CDR2 SNEGSKA, per germline (reference sequence). The V end lost 3 bases, the J end lost 0 bases, and 15 bases lay between the germline ends. In nucleotides, the CDR3 is TGCAGTGCTAGTGAGCGGGACAGAAGCTCTGGGGCCAACGTCCTGACTTTC. As protein: CSASERDRSSGANVLTF.

V gene TRBV6-5 combines with J gene TRBJ1-6; possibly TRBD1 for D (6 bases). With 6 bases removed from V and 8 bases from J, the gap between germline ends came to 11 bases. The CDR3 has 13 amino acids. Germline assignment: CDR1 MNHEY and CDR2 SVGAGI. The CDR3: CASRGADDSPLHF. CDR3 coding DNA: TGTGCCAGCAGGGGGGCCGACGATTCACCCCTCCACTTT.

The CDR3 protein is CASSSRQGAAGREKLFF. The CDR3 bases are TGTGCCAGCAGCTCCCGCCAGGGGGCTGCGGGGAGGGAAAAACTGTTTTTT. The rearrangement links TRBV5-6 to TRBJ1-4, with 8 bases fitting TRBD1. The V gene's germline CDR1 is SGHDT and CDR2 YYEEEE. The CDR3 runs 17 residues. J was trimmed by 8 bases and V by 3 bases; bases with no gene match: 15. The full variable domain, with the rest looked up from reference TRBV5-6 and TRBJ1-4, is DAGVTQSPTHLIKTRGQQVTLRCSPKSGHDTVSWYQQALGQGPQFIFQYYEEEERQRGNFPDRFSGHQFPNYSSELNVNALLLGDSALYLCASSSRQGAAGREKLFFGSGTQLSVL.

The gene calls are TRBV3-1 (or the pseudogene TRBV3-2) and TRBJ2-1; D perhaps matches TRBD2 (6 bases). Trimming took 4 bases from V and 8 from J, leaving 24 bases between them. CDR3 length equals 17 residues. Germline CDR1 and CDR2: LGHDT and YNNKEL (reference sequence). The CDR3 loop reads CASSRGEVYSQRHEQFF. In DNA, the CDR3 is TGTGCCAGCAGCCGCGGGGAAGTCTATTCACAGCGACATGAGCAGTTCTTC.

The chain combines TRBV11-2 with TRBJ2-7, with D possibly being TRBD1 (6 bases). Germline CDR1 and CDR2: SGHAT and FQNNGV. The CDR3 covers 16 residues. The V end lost 2 bases, the J end lost 0 bases, and 14 bases lay between the germline ends. CDR3 nucleotides: TGTGCCAGCAGCTTATTGGGGGCGGTCTACTCCTACGAGCAGTACTTC. Encoded protein: CASSLLGAVYSYEQYF.

The chain has TRBV25-1 and TRBJ1-1; 7 bases map to TRBD1. In germline, CDR1 is MGHDK, CDR2 SYGVNS. Unmatched junction bases numbered 10, after V lost 5 bases and J lost 4 bases. The CDR3 runs 15 residues. CDR3 bases: TGTGCCAGCAGTAAAGGACAGGTGGGCTCCACTGAAGCTTTCTTT. Translation: CASSKGQVGSTEAFF.

The CDR3, as DNA: TGTGCCAGCAGCTTAGGGGGTGCAGGGGGCAATCAGCCCCAGCATTTT. Protein product: CASSLGGAGGNQPQHF. The rearrangement uses TRBV5-5 and TRBJ1-5; TRBD1 is a possible D gene (6 bases). With 2 bases removed from V and 2 bases from J, the gap between germline ends came to 14 bases. Germline loops: CDR1 SGHKS, CDR2 YYEKEE (reference sequence). The CDR3 has 16 residues.

This clone was counted between two and nine times. This chain joins TRBV6-5 and TRBJ1-5, with a possible D match to TRBD1 (5 bases). V lost 0 bases and J lost 5, with 8 bases in between. Germline CDR1 and CDR2: MNHEY and SVGAGI. The CDR3 is 14 amino acids. DNA of the CDR3: TGTGCCAGCAGTTACTCTGACAGCCATCAGCCCCAGCATTTT. Its translation is CASSYSDSHQPQHF.

The chain couples TRBV29-1 to TRBJ1-2; maybe TRBD1 (6 bases). CDR1 is SQVTM and CDR2 is ANQGSEA in the germline V gene. Trimming left V 8 bases short and J 2 bases short, with 12 bases between. This CDR3 comprises 12 residues. In DNA, the CDR3 is TGCAGCATTACAGGGTTGAACTATGGCTACACCTTC. This encodes CSITGLNYGYTF.

The rearrangement joins TRBV9 to TRBJ2-1; 12 bases align to TRBD2. V lost 5 bases to trimming and J lost 10 bases; unmatched junction nucleotides: 7. Germline CDR1 is SGDLS and CDR2 is YYNGEE. CDR3 length equals 14 residues. CDR3 nucleotides: TGTGCCAGCAGTCGGACTAGCGGGGCCTGGGAGCAGTTCTTC. It encodes CASSRTSGAWEQFF.

V gene TRBV15 combines with J gene TRBJ2-5; tentatively, D is TRBD2 (6 bases). Looked up from germline, CDR1 is LNHNV and CDR2 is YYDKDF (reference sequence). Trimming pared 0 bases from V and 4 bases from J, leaving 15 bases between. This CDR3 region has 16 residues. CDR3 sequence: CATSRDGGRNRETQYF. The CDR3 nucleotides are TGTGCCACCAGCAGAGATGGTGGGAGGAATCGAGAGACCCAGTACTTC.

The chain joins TRBV6-5 to TRBJ2-2, with TRBD2 matching over 10 bases. Per the germline V gene, CDR1 is MNHEY and CDR2 is SVGAGI. Unmatched junction bases numbered 5, after V lost 5 bases and J lost 5 bases. The CDR3 extends over 15 amino acids. CDR3 protein: CASSPSGLATGELFF. The CDR3 nucleotides are TGTGCCAGCAGTCCGTCGGGACTAGCGACCGGGGAGCTGTTTTTT.

The chain has TRBV19 and TRBJ1-1; 7 nucleotides agree with TRBD1. Trimming removed 5 bases from V and 5 bases from J; junction bases left unmatched: 8. The V gene's germline CDR1 is LNHDA and CDR2 SQIVND (reference sequence). The CDR3 sequence is 14 residues long. CDR3 loop: CASSLSTQGTEAFF. CDR3 sequence (DNA): TGTGCCAGTAGTCTATCCACACAGGGGACTGAAGCTTTCTTT.

This clone has just one count. The chain uses TRBV11-2 and TRBJ2-2, with D possibly being TRBD2 (6 bases). CDR3 length equals 15 residues. Between the trimmed V and J ends, which lost 0 bases and 5 bases, there was a span of 10 bases. The germline V gene encodes CDR1 SGHAT and CDR2 FQNNGV. The CDR3 DNA reads TGTGCCAGCAGCTTAGAGAGGGACTCGACCGGGGAGCTGTTTTTT. It encodes CASSLERDSTGELFF.

The DNA for the CDR3 is TGTGCCAGCAGCTTGGGGCAGGGGGCATCCTACAATGAGCAGTTCTTC. This translates into CASSLGQGASYNEQFF. This chain uses TRBV5-4 with TRBJ2-1; 8 nucleotides align to TRBD1. The CDR3 is 16 amino acids. J was trimmed by 1 base and V by 0 bases; bases with no gene match: 3. Germline V lookup: CDR1 SGHNT, CDR2 YYREEE (reference sequence).

This chain uses TRBV18 with TRBJ2-7, with TRBD1 matching over 8 bases. V dropped 6 bases and J dropped 5; count of bases not matched to a gene: 6. The CDR3 has 13 amino acids. Germline CDR1 KGHSH, CDR2 LQKENI. The CDR3 DNA is TGTGCCAGCTCCCTGGACAGGGTAAACGAGCAGTACTTC. Its translation is CASSLDRVNEQYF.

The J gene is TRBJ2-7, the V gene TRBV28; D not resolved. The CDR3 runs to 13 residues. V was trimmed by 5 bases and J by 2 bases, leaving 10 bases between them. CDR1 is MDHEN, CDR2 SYDVKM, per germline. CDR3 region: CASSTSIPYEQYF. The CDR3 DNA is TGTGCCAGCAGTACAAGTATTCCCTACGAGCAGTACTTC.

This chain connects TRBV7-9 to TRBJ2-5; D gene ambiguous. V shed 3 bases and J shed 5 bases, with 10 bases lying between them. This CDR3 has 13 residues. From germline, CDR1 is SEHNR and CDR2 FQNEAQ (reference sequence). CDR3 in amino acids: CASSFGAWETQYF. CDR3 nucleotide sequence: TGTGCCAGCAGCTTTGGAGCCTGGGAGACCCAGTACTTC.